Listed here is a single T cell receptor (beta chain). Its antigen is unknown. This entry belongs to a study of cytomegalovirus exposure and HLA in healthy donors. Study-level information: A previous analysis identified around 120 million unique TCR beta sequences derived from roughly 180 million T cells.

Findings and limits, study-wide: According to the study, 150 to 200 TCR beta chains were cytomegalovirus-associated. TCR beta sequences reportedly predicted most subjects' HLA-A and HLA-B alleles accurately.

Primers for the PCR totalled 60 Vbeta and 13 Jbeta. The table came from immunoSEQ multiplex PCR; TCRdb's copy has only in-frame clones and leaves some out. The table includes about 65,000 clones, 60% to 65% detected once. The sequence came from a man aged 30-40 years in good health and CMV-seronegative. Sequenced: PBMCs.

The CDR3 protein is CASSQSRGAGEQFF. CDR3 sequence (DNA): TGTGCCAGCAGCCAATCGCGGGGGGCTGGTGAGCAGTTCTTC. V is TRBV6-5 and J is TRBJ2-1; 8 bases are shared with TRBD2. The CDR3 extends over 14 amino acids. Germline lookup yields CDR1 MNHEY and CDR2 SVGAGI. J was trimmed by 9 bases and V by 6 bases; bases with no gene match: 10.